Listed here is a single T cell receptor (beta chain). Its antigen is undetermined. TCRdb itself ran the reads through MiXCR, one entry per CDR3 protein. The repertoire includes under 300,000 distinct CDR3 sequences, approximately 22% of them detected once, and under 25% sits in the top ten. V was shortened by 3 bases and J by 5 bases, with 13 bases between the two germline ends. CDR1 and CDR2 from the germline V gene are SQVTM and ANQGSEA. The CDR3 runs to 13 residues. The data belong to a study of T cell repertoires in cytomegalovirus infection. As for the study in general: Both CMV infection and a matching HLA type were indicated by public TCR beta signatures.

The source was cultured PBMCs, collected from culture after CMV antigen stimulation. The origin of this receptor is a human donor in good health (CMV status not recorded). Some clones in this sample may be carry-over from other donors' samples. The chain carries TRBV29-1 and TRBJ2-5; D is ambiguous. CDR3 residues: CSVDSWAVETQYF. CDR3 nucleotide sequence: TGCAGCGTTGATAGCTGGGCTGTGGAGACCCAGTACTTC.